This T cell receptor beta chain was obtained from a study of blood T cell repertoires in COVID-19. The wider study: The cDNA or gDNA used as material had been derived from T cells, B-cell-depleted T cells, or PBMCs.

Germline assignment: CDR1 MGHRA and CDR2 YSYEKL. The CDR3 runs to 14 residues. The V gene lost 1 base and the J gene lost 2 bases, with 8 bases spanning the gap. Exposed enrollees encountered a COVID-19 case at some point within 2 weeks before study entry. There are a few counts of this clone. Within the sample, other DNA sequences also encode this same CDR3. Libraries were prepared by immunoSEQ multiplex PCR; TCRdb keeps only in-frame clonotypes and omits some of them. The table records about 240,000 clones, around 82% of them present only once. The sample consisted of PBMCs or T cells enriched from blood (not recorded which). This sequence was found in a woman between 35 and 50 years old who had been exposed to COVID-19. The rearrangement joins TRBV4-1 to TRBJ1-2; D is perhaps TRBD1 (6 bases). The CDR3 is CASSQGTGNYGYTF. CDR3 nucleotides: TGCGCCAGCAGCCAAGGAACAGGGAACTATGGCTACACCTTC.